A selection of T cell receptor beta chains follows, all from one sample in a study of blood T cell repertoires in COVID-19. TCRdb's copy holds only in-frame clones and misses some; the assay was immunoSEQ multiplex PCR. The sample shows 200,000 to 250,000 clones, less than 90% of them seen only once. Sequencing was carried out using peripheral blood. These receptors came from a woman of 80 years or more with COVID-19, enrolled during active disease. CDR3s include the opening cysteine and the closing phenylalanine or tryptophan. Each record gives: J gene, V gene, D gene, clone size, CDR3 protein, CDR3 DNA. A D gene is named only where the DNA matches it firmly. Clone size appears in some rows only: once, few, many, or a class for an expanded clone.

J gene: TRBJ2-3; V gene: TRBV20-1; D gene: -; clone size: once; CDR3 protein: CSAFRGAKGYF; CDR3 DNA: TGCAGTGCTTTCCGGGGGGCCAAGGGATATTTT
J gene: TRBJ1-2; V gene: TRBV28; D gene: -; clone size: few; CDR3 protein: CASAQAGGVDYGYTF; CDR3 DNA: TGTGCCTCTGCGCAAGCGGGGGGGGTCGACTATGGCTACACCTTC
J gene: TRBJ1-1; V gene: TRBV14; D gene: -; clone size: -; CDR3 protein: CASSHYTEAFF; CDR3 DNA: TGTGCCAGCAGCCACTACACTGAAGCTTTCTTT
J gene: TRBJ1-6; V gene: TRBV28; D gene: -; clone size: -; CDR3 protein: CASSPLNSPLHF; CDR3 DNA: TGTGCCAGCAGTCCCCTAAATTCACCCCTCCACTTT
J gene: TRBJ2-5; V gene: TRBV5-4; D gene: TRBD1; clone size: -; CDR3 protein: CASSFRTGDQETQYF; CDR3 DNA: TGTGCCAGCTCTTTTAGGACAGGGGACCAAGAGACCCAGTACTTC
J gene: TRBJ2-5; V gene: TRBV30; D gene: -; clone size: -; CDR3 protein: CAWSDYTRDWGETQYF; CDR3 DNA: TGTGCCTGGAGTGATTATACTCGGGACTGGGGAGAGACCCAGTACTTC
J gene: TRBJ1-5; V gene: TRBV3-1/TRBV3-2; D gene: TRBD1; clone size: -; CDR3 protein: CASARGGDQPQHF; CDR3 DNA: TGTGCCAGCGCCAGAGGGGGCGATCAGCCCCAGCATTTT
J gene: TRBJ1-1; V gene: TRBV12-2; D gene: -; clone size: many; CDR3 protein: CASRLVWTGSTEAFF; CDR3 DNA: TGTGCAAGTCGCTTAGTCTGGACAGGGTCCACTGAAGCTTTCTTT
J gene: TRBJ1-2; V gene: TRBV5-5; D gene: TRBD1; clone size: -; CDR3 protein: CASSSGGYSMDYGYTF; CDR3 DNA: TGTGCCAGCAGCTCAGGGGGGTATTCCATGGACTATGGCTACACCTTC
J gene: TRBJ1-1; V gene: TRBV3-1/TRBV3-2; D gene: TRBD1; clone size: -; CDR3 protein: CASSQRTPGGLTEAFF; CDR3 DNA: TGTGCCAGCAGCCAAAGAACCCCAGGGGGCCTCACTGAAGCTTTCTTT
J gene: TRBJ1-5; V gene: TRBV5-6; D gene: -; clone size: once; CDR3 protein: CASSLGVGLNQPQHF; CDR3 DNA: TGTGCCAGCAGCTTGGGAGTGGGGCTAAATCAGCCCCAGCATTTT
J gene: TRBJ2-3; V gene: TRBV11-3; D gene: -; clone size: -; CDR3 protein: CASSLAGGRTDTQYF; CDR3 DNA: TGTGCCAGCAGCTTAGCCGGGGGTCGCACAGATACGCAGTATTTT
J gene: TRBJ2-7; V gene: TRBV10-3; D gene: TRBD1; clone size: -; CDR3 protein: CAISESGGRNYEQYF; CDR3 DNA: TGTGCCATCAGTGAGTCAGGGGGCAGGAATTACGAGCAGTACTTC
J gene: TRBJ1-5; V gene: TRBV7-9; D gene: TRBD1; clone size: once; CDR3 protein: CASSLEGTGGQPQHF; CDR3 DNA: TGTGCCAGCAGCTTGGAGGGGACAGGGGGGCAGCCCCAGCATTTT
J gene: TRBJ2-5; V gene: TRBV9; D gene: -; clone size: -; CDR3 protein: CASSGVLGLRGGQETQYF; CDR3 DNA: TGTGCCAGCAGCGGCGTCCTGGGTCTTAGGGGGGGACAAGAGACCCAGTACTTC
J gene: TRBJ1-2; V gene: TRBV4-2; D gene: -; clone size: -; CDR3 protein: CASSQDRGVGGYTF; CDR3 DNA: TGTGCCAGCAGCCAAGATCGGGGAGTGGGGGGCTACACCTTC
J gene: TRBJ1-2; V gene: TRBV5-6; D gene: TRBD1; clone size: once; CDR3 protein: CASSLFTGGEGYTF; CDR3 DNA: TGTGCCAGCAGCTTGTTCACAGGGGGTGAAGGCTACACCTTC
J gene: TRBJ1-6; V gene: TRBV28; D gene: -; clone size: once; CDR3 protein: CASRPRGWDNSPLHF; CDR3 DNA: TGTGCCAGCAGGCCCCGGGGGTGGGATAATTCACCCCTCCACTTT
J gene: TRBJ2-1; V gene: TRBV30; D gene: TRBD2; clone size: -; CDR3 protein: CAWAGWRGDYNEQFF; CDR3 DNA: TGTGCCTGGGCCGGGTGGCGGGGGGACTACAATGAGCAGTTCTTC
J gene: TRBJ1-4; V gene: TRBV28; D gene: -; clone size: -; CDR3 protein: CASSLVTRAGATNEKLFF; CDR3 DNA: TGTGCCAGCAGTTTGGTGACTAGGGCGGGTGCAACTAATGAAAAACTGTTTTTT
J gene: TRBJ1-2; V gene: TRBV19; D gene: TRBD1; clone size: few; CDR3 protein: CASSSLGTGSVGYTF; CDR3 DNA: TGTGCCAGCTCCAGTCTGGGGACAGGGTCGGTCGGCTACACCTTC
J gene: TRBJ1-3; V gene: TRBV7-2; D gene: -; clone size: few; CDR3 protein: CASSSGPPPGNTIYF; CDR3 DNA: TGTGCCAGCAGCTCAGGGCCCCCGCCTGGAAACACCATATATTTT
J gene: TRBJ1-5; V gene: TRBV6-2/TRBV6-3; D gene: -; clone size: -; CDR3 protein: CASSTPRQPQHF; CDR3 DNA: TGTGCCAGCAGTACACCTCGTCAGCCCCAGCATTTT
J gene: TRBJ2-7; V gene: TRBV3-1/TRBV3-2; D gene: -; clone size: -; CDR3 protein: CASSKTGYYEQYF; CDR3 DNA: TGTGCCAGCAGCAAAACAGGATACTACGAGCAGTACTTC
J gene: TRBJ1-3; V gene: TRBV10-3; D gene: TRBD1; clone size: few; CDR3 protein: CAIQISPGQGVEGTGNTIYF; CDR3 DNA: TGTGCCATCCAAATTTCGCCGGGACAGGGAGTTGAAGGGACTGGAAACACCATATATTTT
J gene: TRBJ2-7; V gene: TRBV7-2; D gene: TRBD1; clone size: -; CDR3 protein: CASSFQGALYEQYF; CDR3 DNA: TGTGCCAGCAGCTTTCAGGGGGCCCTCTACGAGCAGTACTTC
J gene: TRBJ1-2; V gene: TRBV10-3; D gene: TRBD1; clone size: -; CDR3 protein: CASGQGATVGGYTF; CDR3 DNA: TGTGCCAGTGGACAGGGGGCAACCGTAGGTGGCTACACCTTC
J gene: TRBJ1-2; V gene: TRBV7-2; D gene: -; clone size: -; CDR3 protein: CASSFVGQPYYGYTF; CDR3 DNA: TGTGCCAGCAGCTTTGTGGGGCAGCCATACTATGGCTACACCTTC
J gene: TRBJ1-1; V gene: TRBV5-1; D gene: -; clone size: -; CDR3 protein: CASAPRGGRNTEAFF; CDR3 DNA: TGCGCCAGCGCCCCGCGGGGAGGGCGGAACACTGAAGCTTTCTTT
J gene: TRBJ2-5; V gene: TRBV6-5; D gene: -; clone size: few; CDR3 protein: CASSRTVWETQYF; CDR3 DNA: TGTGCCAGCAGTCGGACAGTGTGGGAGACCCAGTACTTC
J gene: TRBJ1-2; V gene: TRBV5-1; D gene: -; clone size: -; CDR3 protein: CASRGDSNYGYTF; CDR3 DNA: TGCGCCAGCAGGGGAGATTCTAACTATGGCTACACCTTC
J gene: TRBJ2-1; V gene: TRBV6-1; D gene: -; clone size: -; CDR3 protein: CASSNMKDQFF; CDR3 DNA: TGTGCCAGCAGCAACATGAAAGATCAATTCTTC
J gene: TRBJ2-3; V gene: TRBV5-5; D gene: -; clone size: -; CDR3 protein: CASSPRDSHTDTQYF; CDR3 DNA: TGTGCCAGCAGCCCAAGAGACAGTCACACAGATACGCAGTATTTT
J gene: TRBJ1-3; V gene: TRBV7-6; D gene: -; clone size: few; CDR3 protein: CASSLSGVGNTIYF; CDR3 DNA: TGTGCCAGCAGCCTCTCGGGGGTTGGAAACACCATATATTTT
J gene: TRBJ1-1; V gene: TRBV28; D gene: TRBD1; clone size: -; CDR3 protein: CASTGGASGTNTEAFF; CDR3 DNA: TGTGCCAGCACAGGGGGCGCTTCAGGAACGAACACTGAAGCTTTCTTT
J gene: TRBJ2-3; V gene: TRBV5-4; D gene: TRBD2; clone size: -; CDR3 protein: CASSLSGGGDTQYF; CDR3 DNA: TGTGCCAGCAGCCTGAGCGGGGGAGGGGATACGCAGTATTTT
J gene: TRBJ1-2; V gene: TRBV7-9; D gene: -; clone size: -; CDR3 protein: CASSSRGSPSIYGYTF; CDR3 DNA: TGTGCCAGCAGCTCTCGGGGAAGCCCTTCGATCTATGGCTACACCTTC
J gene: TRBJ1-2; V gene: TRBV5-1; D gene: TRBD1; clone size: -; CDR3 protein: CASSLDAGGDNYGYTF; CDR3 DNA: TGCGCCAGCAGCCTGGACGCAGGGGGAGATAACTATGGCTACACCTTC
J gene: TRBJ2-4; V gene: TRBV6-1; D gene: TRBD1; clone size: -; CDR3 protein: CASSEARGQVSPTHKNIQYF; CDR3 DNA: TGTGCCAGCAGTGAAGCGAGGGGACAGGTATCGCCCACGCACAAAAACATTCAGTACTTC
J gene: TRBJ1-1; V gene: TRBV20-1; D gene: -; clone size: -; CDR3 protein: CSAREGRAFF; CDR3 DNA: TGCAGTGCTAGAGAGGGGCGAGCTTTCTTT
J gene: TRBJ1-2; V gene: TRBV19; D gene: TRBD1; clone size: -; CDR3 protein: CASSPRGPNGYTF; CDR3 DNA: TGTGCCAGTAGTCCTAGGGGGCCAAACGGCTACACCTTC
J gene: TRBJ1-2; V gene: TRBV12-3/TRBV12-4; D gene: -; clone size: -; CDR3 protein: CASSAGDYGYTF; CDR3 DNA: TGTGCCAGCAGCGCAGGGGACTATGGCTACACCTTC
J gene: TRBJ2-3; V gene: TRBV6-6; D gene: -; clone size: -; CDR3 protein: CASSTGRTDTQYF; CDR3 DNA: TGTGCCAGCAGTACAGGGCGCACAGATACGCAGTATTTT
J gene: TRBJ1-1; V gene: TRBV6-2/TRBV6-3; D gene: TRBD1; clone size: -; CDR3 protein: CASSPGQEWGANTEAFF; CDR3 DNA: TGTGCCAGCAGCCCCGGACAGGAATGGGGAGCGAACACTGAAGCTTTCTTT
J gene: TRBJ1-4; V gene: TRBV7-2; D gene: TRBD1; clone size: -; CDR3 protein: CASTLSGTGREKLFF; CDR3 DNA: TGTGCCAGCACTTTATCCGGGACAGGCCGTGAAAAACTGTTTTTT
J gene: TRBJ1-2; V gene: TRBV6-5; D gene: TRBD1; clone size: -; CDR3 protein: CASSNTGTAGGYTF; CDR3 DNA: TGTGCCAGCAGTAATACCGGGACAGCGGGTGGCTACACCTTC
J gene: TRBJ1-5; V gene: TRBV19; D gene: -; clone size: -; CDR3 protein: CASDYRASFSNQPQHF; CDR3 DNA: TGTGCCAGTGATTACAGGGCTAGCTTTAGCAATCAGCCCCAGCATTTT
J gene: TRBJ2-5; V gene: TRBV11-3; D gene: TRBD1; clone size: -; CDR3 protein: CASSRDRGTETQYF; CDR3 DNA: TGTGCCAGCAGCCGGGACAGGGGAACAGAGACCCAGTACTTC
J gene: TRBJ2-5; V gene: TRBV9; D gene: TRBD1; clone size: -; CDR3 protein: CASSVAKAGGETQYF; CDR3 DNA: TGTGCCAGCAGCGTAGCCAAGGCAGGGGGAGAGACCCAGTACTTC
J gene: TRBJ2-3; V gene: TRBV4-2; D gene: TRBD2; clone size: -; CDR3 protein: CASSQERGGYTDTQYF; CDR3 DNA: TGTGCCAGCAGCCAAGAGCGGGGGGGGTACACAGATACGCAGTATTTT